This T cell receptor (beta chain) derives from a study of radiotherapy plus CTLA-4 blockade in lung cancer. This clone was seen a handful of times. This table comes from immunoSEQ multiplex PCR, and its TCRdb copy is limited to in-frame clones, with some not included. The sample carries approximately 80,000 clones, roughly 69% recorded once. The CDR3 is made up of 12 amino acids. CDR1 and CDR2 (germline): ENHRY, SYGVKD. The junction had 5 bases not matched to a gene; V was cut back by 8 bases and J by 4 bases. This clonotype was sampled from a human donor with non-small cell lung cancer whose response to radiotherapy plus ipilimumab could not be evaluated. The chain joins TRBV10-3 to TRBJ2-7; 7 bases align to TRBD1. The sequences come from peripheral blood, collected from a patient treated with radiotherapy plus ipilimumab. CDR3 sequence reads: CAIGQDSYEQYF. As DNA, the CDR3 is TGTGCCATCGGACAGGATTCTTACGAGCAGTACTTC.